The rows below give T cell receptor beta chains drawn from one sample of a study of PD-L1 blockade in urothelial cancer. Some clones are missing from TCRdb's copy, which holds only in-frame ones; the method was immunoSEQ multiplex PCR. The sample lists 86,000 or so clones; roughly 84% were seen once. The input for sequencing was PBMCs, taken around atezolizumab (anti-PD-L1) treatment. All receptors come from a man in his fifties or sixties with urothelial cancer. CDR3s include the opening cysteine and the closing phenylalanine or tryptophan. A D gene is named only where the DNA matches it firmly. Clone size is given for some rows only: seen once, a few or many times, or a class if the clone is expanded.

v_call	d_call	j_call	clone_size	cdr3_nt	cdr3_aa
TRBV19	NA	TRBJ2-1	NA	TGTGCCAGTAGTATATGGAGGTCTGAGCAGTTCTTC	CASSIWRSEQFF
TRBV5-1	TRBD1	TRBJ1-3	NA	TGCGCCAGCAGCTTGGGCCTCGGGACAGGAAGAAACACCATATATTTT	CASSLGLGTGRNTIYF
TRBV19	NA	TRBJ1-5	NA	TGTGCCAGTACCCTATATGTGGCAGGGGCCTTTACTAGCAATCAGCCCCAGCATTTT	CASTLYVAGAFTSNQPQHF
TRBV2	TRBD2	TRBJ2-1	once	TGTGCCAGCAGTGGACTAGCGGGGGGGGATGAGCAGTTCTTC	CASSGLAGGDEQFF
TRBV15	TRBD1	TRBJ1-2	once	TGTGCCACCAGCAGAGGACTGGACAGGGGACTTGGCTACACCTTC	CATSRGLDRGLGYTF
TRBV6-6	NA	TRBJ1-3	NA	TGTGCCAGCGGGACTGCCCTTATTTATTTT	CASGTALIYF
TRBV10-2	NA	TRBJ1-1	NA	TGCGCCAGCAGTGAGTCGATGGGACAACTGAACACTGAAGCTTTCTTT	CASSESMGQLNTEAFF
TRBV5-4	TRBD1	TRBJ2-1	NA	TGTGCCAGCAGCGCCCCGGGACAGAAAGGCAATGAGCAGTTCTTC	CASSAPGQKGNEQFF
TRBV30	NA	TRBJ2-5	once	TGTGCCTGGAGTGTCGGAGAGACCCAGTACTTC	CAWSVGETQYF
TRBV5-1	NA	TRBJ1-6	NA	TGCGCCAGCAGCTTGAAGTTTAGCTCCTATAATTCACCCCTCCACTTT	CASSLKFSSYNSPLHF
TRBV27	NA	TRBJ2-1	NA	TGTGCCAGCAGTTTATCTGTGATCAGCTACAATGAGCAGTTCTTC	CASSLSVISYNEQFF
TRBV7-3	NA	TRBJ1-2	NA	TGTGCCAGCAGCCCCGGACAGTCCGGAGGCTACACCTTC	CASSPGQSGGYTF
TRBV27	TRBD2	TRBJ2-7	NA	TGTGCCAGCAGTTGGACTAGCGGTGGTGGCGAGCAGTACTTC	CASSWTSGGGEQYF
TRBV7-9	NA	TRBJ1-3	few	TGTGCCAGCAGCGTGGGGGGTGGAAACACCATATATTTT	CASSVGGGNTIYF
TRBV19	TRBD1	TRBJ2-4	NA	TGTGCCAGTAGTTACGTTCCGGGACAGGGAGACTTAGCCAAAAACATTCAGTACTTC	CASSYVPGQGDLAKNIQYF
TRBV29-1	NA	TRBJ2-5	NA	TGCAGCGTTCCCGGTCTGCCCGCCGAGACCCAGTACTTC	CSVPGLPAETQYF
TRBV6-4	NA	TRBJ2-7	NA	TGTGCCAGCAGACACAAGTTTGGCGGCGCTGCCTACGAGCAGTACTTC	CASRHKFGGAAYEQYF
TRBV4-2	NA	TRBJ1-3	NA	TGTGCCAGCAGCCAGGATGCTAGGAGGGCCTCTGGAAACACCATATATTTT	CASSQDARRASGNTIYF
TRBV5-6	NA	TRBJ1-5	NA	TGTGCCAGCCGCCGGGGGGGAAGCAATCAGCCCCAGCATTTT	CASRRGGSNQPQHF
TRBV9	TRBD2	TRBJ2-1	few	TGTGCCAGCAGCGTACGACCGGGGGGGTACTACAATGAGCAGTTCTTC	CASSVRPGGYYNEQFF
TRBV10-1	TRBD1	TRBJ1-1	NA	TGCGCCAGCAGCACAGGACAGGGTTGGACTGAAGCTTTCTTT	CASSTGQGWTEAFF
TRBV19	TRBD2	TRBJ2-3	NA	TGTGCCAGAGAGACTAGCGGGGGGACAGATACGCAGTATTTT	CARETSGGTDTQYF
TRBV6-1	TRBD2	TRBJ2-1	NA	TGTGCCAGCAGTGAACCCGGAGGTCTAGCGGGATTTTACAATGAGCAGTTCTTC	CASSEPGGLAGFYNEQFF
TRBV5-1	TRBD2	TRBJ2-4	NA	TGCGCCAGCAGCCAAAGGACTAGCGGGAGGGGCGCCAAAAACATTCAGTACTTC	CASSQRTSGRGAKNIQYF
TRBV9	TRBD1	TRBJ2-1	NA	TGTGCCAGCAGCGATCGACAGGGCTACAACAATGAGCAGTTCTTC	CASSDRQGYNNEQFF
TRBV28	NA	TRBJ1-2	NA	TGTGCCAGCAGTTTAGACCCCCCCGGGATCGGCTACACCTTC	CASSLDPPGIGYTF
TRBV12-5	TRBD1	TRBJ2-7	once	TGTGCCACCAGACAGGGGCTAACCTACGAGCAGTACTTC	CATRQGLTYEQYF
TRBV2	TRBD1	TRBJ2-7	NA	TGTGCCGCCACCGGGACAGGGGGAGGCGAGCAGTACTTC	CAATGTGGGEQYF
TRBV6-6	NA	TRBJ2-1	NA	TGTGCCAGCAGTTTTCCTTCCTACAATGAGCAGTTCTTC	CASSFPSYNEQFF
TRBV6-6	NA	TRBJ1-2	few	TGTGCCAGCAGTTACTCGGCAGGCTATGGCTACACCTTC	CASSYSAGYGYTF